This T cell receptor (beta chain) was documented in a study of lung T cells in sarcoidosis with Löfgren's syndrome (dated 2017 in TCRdb). Regarding the study in general: Sarcoidosis was characterized as a granulomatous disease that mainly affects the lungs and features an accumulation of CD4+ T cells in bronchoalveolar lavage fluid. The repertoire analyses were focused on Lofgren's syndrome patients. General findings and caveats noted by the study authors: Recognition of a sarcoidosis-associated antigen was only suggested; the antigen itself remained putative and unidentified. Compared with control subjects, Lofgren's syndrome patients reportedly showed the greatest expansion in the V gene segments TRAV12-1 and TRBV2. In alphabeta pairing analysis, TRAV12-1 was found to pair preferentially with TRBV2, and CDR3 homology was shown by the resulting paired TCRs. Multiple Lofgren's syndrome patients were reported to share TRAV12-1 and TRBV2 CDR3 motifs, a finding that suggests public CD4+ TCR repertoires.

A distance of 13 bases separates the germline ends of V and J, which lose 0 bases and 11 bases respectively. The CDR3 starts with the cysteine, ends with the phenylalanine, and has 13 residues. Of all the DNA, just the CDR3 is kept, 39 bases in frame from base 1. CDR1 and CDR2 were assigned from the germline V gene as SGHAT and FQNNGV. About this clonotype itself: Its binding antigen is unknown. It has no much larger one-base neighbor in the sample; base qualities were not kept.

CD4+ T cells collected through bronchoalveolar lavage were the source used for profiling TCR repertoires. Sequencing instrument: Illumina MiSeq. Using fastp at Q25 and MiXCR, TCRdb reprocessed the public reads and kept productive beta chains. Rows are combined by CDR3 protein, so each entry shows the most common genes and DNA. The table for this sample lists some 2,100 distinct CDR3 sequences; about a fifth of them were counted only once. Roughly 12% of the sample comes from the top ten. The rearranged segments are TRBV11-2 and TRBJ2-5; the D gene is perhaps TRBD2, on 6 matching bases. What was sequenced was CD4+ T cells from bronchoalveolar lavage. The TCR was taken from a human donor with sarcoidosis (Löfgren's syndrome or another form), or a control subject (not recorded which). The DNA sequence follows: TGTGCCAGCAGCTTAGAAACCGTAGGGACTCAGTACTTC. Its protein product is CASSLETVGTQYF. Outside the CDR3, residues come from the reference TRBV11-2 and TRBJ2-5 proteins, so the full variable domain is: EAGVAQSPRYKIIEKRQSVAFWCNPISGHATLYWYQQILGQGPKLLIQFQNNGVVDDSQLPKDRFSAERLKGVDSTLKIQPAKLEDSAVYLCASSLETVGTQYFGPGTRLLVL.